This T cell receptor (beta chain) was sequenced for a study of response to subunit inactivated influenza vaccine. The CDR3 is 12 residues long. V lost 2 bases and J lost 8, with 12 bases in between. CDR1 and CDR2 (germline): DFQATT, SNEGSKA (reference sequence). This clonotype was seen a few times. Each CDR3 protein gets one entry after TCRdb re-called the RT-PCR reads with MiXCR. Here the sample spans under 200,000 distinct CDR3 sequences, about a tenth being singletons. Sequencing used non-naive T cells sorted from PBMCs, obtained 45 days after vaccination. The sequence came from a man in his fifties or sixties who received an inactivated influenza vaccine. The rearrangement uses TRBV20-1 and TRBJ1-2, with D possibly being TRBD1 (5 bases). The CDR3 nucleotides are TGCAGTGCTAGAATAGACAGTAGAGGCTACACCTTC. Its translation: CSARIDSRGYTF.